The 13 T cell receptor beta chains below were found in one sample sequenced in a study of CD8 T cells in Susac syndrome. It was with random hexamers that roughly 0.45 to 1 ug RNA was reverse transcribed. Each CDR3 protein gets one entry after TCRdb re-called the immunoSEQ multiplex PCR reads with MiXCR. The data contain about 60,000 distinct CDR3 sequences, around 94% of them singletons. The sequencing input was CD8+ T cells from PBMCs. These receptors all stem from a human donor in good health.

CDR3 in amino acids: CASSVHHSRGTQEETQYF. In DNA, the CDR3 is TGTGCCAGCAGCGTTCATCACTCCAGGGGCACTCAGGAGGAGACCCAGTACTTC. The genes are TRBV9 and TRBJ2-5, with D perhaps matching TRBD1 (6 bases). The CDR3 is made up of 18 amino acids. Germline V gives CDR1 SGDLS, CDR2 YYNGEE. V was cut by 2 bases and J by 5 bases, with 25 bases left in between. The entire variable domain, with the rest obtained from reference TRBV9 and TRBJ2-5, is as follows: DSGVTQTPKHLITATGQRVTLRCSPRSGDLSVYWYQQSLDQGLQFLIQYYNGEERAKGNILERFSAQQFPDLHSELNLSSLELGDSALYFCASSVHHSRGTQEETQYFGPGTRLLVL.

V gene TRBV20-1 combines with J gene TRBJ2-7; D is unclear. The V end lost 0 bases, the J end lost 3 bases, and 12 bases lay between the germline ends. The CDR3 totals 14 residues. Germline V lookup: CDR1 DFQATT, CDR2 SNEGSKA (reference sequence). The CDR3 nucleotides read TGCAGTGCTAGAGATCCGGGCACCGGCTACGAGCAGTACTTC. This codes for CSARDPGTGYEQYF.

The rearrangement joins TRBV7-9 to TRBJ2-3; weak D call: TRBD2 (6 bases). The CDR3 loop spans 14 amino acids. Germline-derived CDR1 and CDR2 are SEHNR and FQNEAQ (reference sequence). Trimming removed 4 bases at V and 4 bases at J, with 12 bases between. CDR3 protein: CASSSQTRADTQYF. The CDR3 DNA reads TGTGCCAGCAGCTCCCAGACTAGGGCAGATACGCAGTATTTT.

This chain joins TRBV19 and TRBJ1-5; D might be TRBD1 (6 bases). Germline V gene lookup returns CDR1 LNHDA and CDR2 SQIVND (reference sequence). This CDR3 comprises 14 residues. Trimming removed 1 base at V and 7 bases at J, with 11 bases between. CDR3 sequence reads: CASSIVGGSQPQHF. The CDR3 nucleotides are TGTGCCAGTAGTATAGTCGGGGGCAGCCAGCCCCAGCATTTT.

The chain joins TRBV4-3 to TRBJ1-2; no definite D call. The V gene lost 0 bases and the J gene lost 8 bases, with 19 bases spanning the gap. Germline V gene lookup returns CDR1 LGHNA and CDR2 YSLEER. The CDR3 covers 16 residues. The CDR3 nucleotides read TGCGCCAGCAGCCAAGAAATCAGGAGTCTTTTAGGGGGCTACACCTTC. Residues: CASSQEIRSLLGGYTF.

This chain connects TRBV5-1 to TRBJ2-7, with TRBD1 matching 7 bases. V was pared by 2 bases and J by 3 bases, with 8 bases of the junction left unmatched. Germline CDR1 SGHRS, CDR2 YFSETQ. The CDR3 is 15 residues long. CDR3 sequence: CASSLTTGYSYEQYF. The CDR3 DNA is TGCGCCAGCAGCTTAACGACAGGGTACAGCTACGAGCAGTACTTC.

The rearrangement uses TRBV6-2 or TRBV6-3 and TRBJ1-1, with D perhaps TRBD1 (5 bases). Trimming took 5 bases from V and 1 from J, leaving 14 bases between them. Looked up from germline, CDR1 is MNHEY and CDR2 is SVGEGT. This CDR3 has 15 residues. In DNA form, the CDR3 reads TGTGCCAGCAGTAAGGGACCTGAGTGGAACACTGAAGCTTTCTTT. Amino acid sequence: CASSKGPEWNTEAFF.

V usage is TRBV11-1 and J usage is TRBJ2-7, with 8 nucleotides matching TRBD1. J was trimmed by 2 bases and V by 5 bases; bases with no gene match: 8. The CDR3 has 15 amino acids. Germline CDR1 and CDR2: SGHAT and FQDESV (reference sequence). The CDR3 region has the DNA TGTGCCAGCAGCCTGGGGCGGACAGGGCCCTACGAGCAGTACTTC. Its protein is CASSLGRTGPYEQYF.

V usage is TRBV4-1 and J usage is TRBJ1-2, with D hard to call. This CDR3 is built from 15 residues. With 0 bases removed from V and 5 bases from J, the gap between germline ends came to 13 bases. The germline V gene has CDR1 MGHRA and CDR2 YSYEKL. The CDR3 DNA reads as TGCGCCAGCAGCCAAGATAGGGCTGTTGTATATGGCTACACCTTC. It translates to CASSQDRAVVYGYTF.

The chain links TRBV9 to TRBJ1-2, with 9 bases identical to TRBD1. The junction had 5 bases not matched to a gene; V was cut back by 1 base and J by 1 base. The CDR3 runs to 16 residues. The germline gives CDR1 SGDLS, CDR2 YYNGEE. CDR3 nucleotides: TGTGCCAGCAGCGTAAGCGACAGGGGGGATAACTATGGCTACACCTTC. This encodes CASSVSDRGDNYGYTF.

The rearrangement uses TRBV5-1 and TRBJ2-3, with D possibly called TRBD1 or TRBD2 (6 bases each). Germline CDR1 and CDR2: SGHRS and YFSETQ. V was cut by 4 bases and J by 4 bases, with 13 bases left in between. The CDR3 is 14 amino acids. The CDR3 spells CASSSGGLADTQYF. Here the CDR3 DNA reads TGCGCCAGCAGCAGTGGGGGGCTAGCAGATACGCAGTATTTT.

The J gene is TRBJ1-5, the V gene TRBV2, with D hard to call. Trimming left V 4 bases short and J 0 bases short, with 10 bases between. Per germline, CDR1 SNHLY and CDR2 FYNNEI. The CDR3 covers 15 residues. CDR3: CASSGTENSNQPQHF. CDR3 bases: TGTGCCAGCAGTGGGACGGAGAATAGCAATCAGCCCCAGCATTTT. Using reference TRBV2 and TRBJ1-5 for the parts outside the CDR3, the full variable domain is EPEVTQTPSHQVTQMGQEVILRCVPISNHLYFYWYRQILGQKVEFLVSFYNNEISEKSEIFDDQFSVERPDGSNFTLKIRSTKLEDSAMYFCASSGTENSNQPQHFGDGTRLSIL.

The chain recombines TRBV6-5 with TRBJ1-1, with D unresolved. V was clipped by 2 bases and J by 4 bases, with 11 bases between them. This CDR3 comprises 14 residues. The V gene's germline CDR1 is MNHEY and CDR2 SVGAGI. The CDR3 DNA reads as TGTGCCAGCAGTTACACCGGGCTGGGCACTGAAGCTTTCTTT. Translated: CASSYTGLGTEAFF.